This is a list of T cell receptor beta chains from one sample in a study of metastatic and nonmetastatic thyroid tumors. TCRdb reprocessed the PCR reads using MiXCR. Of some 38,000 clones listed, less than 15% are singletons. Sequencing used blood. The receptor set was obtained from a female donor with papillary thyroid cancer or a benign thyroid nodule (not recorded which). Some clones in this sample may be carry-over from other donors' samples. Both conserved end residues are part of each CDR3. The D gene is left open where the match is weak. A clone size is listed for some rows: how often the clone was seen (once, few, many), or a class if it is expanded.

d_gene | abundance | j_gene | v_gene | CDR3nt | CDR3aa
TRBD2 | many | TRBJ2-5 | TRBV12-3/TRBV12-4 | TGTGCCAGCAGTTTTCGACCAGGGGGGACTAGCGATGGAAAGACCCAGTACTTC | CASSFRPGGTSDGKTQYF
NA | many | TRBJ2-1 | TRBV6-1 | TGTGCCAGCAGCGGAGGGTCCAATGAGCAGTTCTTC | CASSGGSNEQFF
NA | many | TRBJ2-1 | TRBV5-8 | TGTGCCAGCAGCTTGGCCGGGGGAGGAAGTGAGCAGTTCTTC | CASSLAGGGSEQFF
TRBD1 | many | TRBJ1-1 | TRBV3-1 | TGTGCCAGCAGCCGATCGGGACAGGGAAGGACTGAAGCTTTCTTT | CASSRSGQGRTEAFF
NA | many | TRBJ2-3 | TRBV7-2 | TGTGCCAGCAGCTTAGTTGACATCACAGATACGCAGTATTTT | CASSLVDITDTQYF
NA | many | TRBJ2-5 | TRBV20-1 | TGCAGTGCTAGAGGGGACGGCCTCCAAGAGACCCAGTACTTC | CSARGDGLQETQYF
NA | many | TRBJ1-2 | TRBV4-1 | TGCGCCAGCAGCCAAAAAACAGGATTCAACTATGGCTACACCTTC | CASSQKTGFNYGYTF
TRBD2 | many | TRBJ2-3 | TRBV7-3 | TGTGCCAGCAGCCCACCCTCATTGGATAGCGGGAGCACAGATACGCAGTATTTT | CASSPPSLDSGSTDTQYF
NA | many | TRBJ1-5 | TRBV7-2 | TGTGCCAGCAGCCCTGACAGAGTCCAGCCCCAGCATTTT | CASSPDRVQPQHF
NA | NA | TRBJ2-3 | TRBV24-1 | TGTGCCACCAGTGACCCAGCGTTAGGGCCCTCAGATACGCAGTATTTT | CATSDPALGPSDTQYF
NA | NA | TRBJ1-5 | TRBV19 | TGTGCCAGTAGTAATCCGGGCCACCAGCCCCAGCATTTT | CASSNPGHQPQHF
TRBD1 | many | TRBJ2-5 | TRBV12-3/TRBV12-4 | TGTGCCAGCAGCCGGGACAGGGAAGAGACCCAGTACTTC | CASSRDREETQYF
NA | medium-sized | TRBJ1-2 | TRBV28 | TGTGCCGTCGACCCAGGGAACGGCTACACCTTC | CAVDPGNGYTF
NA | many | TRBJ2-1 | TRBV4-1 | TGCGCCAGCAGATCGGGCGATGAGCAGTTCTTC | CASRSGDEQFF
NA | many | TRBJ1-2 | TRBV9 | TGTGCCAGCAGCGGTGCCTTGGGTGACTATGGCTACACCTTC | CASSGALGDYGYTF
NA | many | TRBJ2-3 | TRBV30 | TGTGCCTGGAATTGGTGGGAGGCTAGCACAGATACGCAGTATTTT | CAWNWWEASTDTQYF
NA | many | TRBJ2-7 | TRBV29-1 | TGCAGCGTTGTCGGGAGTCCCCACGAGCAGTACTTC | CSVVGSPHEQYF
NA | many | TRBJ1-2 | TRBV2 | TGTGCCAGCAGTGACAGGGGCTATGGCTACACCTTC | CASSDRGYGYTF
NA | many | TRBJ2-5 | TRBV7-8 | TGTGCCAGCAGCTTACTCGGAGGGGGCATGGGAACCCAGTACTTC | CASSLLGGGMGTQYF
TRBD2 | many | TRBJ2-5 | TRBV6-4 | TGTGCCAGCAGTGACTCGAGGCTAGCGGGGGGAGAGACCCAGTACTTC | CASSDSRLAGGETQYF
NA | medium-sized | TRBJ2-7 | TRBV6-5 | TGTGCCAGCAGTTACTCGCAGGTCGACGAGCAGTACTTC | CASSYSQVDEQYF
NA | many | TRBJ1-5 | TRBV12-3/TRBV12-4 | TGTGCCAGCAACTTCCAGGGAGGGCATCAGCCCCAGCATTTT | CASNFQGGHQPQHF
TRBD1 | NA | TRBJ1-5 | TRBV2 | TGTGCCAGCAGTGCATCCGGACAGGGCGGCAATAAGCCCAAGCATTTT | CASSASGQGGNKPKHF
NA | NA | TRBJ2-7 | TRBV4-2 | TGTGCCAGCAGCCAAGATCAGGATACCGCCTACGAGCAGTACTTC | CASSQDQDTAYEQYF
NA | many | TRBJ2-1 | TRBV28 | TGTGCCAGCAGGGCCCCCTCCGCAGGTGTGGGTTTTGAGCAGTTCTTC | CASRAPSAGVGFEQFF
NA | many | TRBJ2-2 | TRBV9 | TGTGCCAGCAGCGGTAAAACTTTAAAGAACACCGGGGAGCTGTTTTTT | CASSGKTLKNTGELFF
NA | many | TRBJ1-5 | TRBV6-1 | TGTGCCAGCAGTGAAGCGAGGCATCAGCCCCAGCATTTT | CASSEARHQPQHF
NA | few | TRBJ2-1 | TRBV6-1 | TGTGCCAGCAGTCTGCGGGGCTCCTACAATGAGCAGTTCTTC | CASSLRGSYNEQFF